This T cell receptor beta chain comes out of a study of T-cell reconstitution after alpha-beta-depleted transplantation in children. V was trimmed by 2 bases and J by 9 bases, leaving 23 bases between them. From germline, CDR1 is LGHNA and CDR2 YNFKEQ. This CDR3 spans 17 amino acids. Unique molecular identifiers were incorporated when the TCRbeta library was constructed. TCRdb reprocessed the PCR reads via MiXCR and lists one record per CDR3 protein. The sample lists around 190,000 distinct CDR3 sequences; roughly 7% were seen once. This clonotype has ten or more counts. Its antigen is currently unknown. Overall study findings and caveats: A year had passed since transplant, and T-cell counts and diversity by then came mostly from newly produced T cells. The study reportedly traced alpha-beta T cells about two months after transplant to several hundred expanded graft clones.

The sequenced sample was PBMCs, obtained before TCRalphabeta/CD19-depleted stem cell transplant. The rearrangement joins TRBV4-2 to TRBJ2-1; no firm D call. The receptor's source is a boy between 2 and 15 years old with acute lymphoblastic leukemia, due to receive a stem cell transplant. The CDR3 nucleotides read TGTGCCAGCAGCCAAAAATCCGTAGGTCTGTTTGTCCGTGAGCAGTTCTTC. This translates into CASSQKSVGLFVREQFF.